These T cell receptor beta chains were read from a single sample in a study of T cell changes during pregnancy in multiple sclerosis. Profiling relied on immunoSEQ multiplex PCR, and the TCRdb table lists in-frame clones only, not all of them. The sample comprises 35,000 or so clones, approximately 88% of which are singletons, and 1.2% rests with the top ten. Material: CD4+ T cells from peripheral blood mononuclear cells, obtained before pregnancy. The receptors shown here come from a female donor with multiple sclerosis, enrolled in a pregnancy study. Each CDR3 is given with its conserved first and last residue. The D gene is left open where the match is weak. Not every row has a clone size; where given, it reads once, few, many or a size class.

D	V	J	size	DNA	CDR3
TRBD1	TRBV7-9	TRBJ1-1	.	TGTGCCAGCAGCTCGGGACAGTTTTTCATGAACACTGAAGCTTTCTTT	CASSSGQFFMNTEAFF
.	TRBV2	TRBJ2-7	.	TGTGCCAGCAGTGAACACAGGGTCAGCTCCTACGAGCAGTACTTC	CASSEHRVSSYEQYF
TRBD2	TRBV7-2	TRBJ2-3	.	TGTGCCAGCAGCTTTTCCCTAGCGGGCACAGATACGCAGTATTTT	CASSFSLAGTDTQYF
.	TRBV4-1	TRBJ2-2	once	TGCGCCAGCAGCCAGAGGACTATTAACACCGGGGAGCTGTTTTTT	CASSQRTINTGELFF
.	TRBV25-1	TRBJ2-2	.	TGTGCCAGCAGTGAAACACAGACGAACACCGGGGAGCTGTTTTTT	CASSETQTNTGELFF
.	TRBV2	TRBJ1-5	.	TGTGCCAGCAGTGAGCAGGGTGGTCAGCCCCAGCATTTT	CASSEQGGQPQHF
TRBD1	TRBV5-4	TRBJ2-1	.	TGTGCCAGCAGCAAGGGACAGGGGCCCTACAATGAGCAGTTCTTC	CASSKGQGPYNEQFF
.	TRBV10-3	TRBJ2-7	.	TGTGCCATCCGGGGAGTCTTCCCCTACGAGCAGTACTTC	CAIRGVFPYEQYF
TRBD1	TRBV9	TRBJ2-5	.	TGTGCCAGCAGCGTTAAGGGGGCGGGAGAGACCCAGTACTTC	CASSVKGAGETQYF
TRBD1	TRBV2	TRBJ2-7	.	TGTGCCAGCAGCGTCCGGGACAGGGGGCTCAGATCGGGTTCCGAGCAGTACTTC	CASSVRDRGLRSGSEQYF
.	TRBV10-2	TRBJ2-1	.	TGCGCCAGCAGTGCGCGAGATCCGACCTACAATGAGCAGTTCTTC	CASSARDPTYNEQFF
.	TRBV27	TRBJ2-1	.	TGTGCCAGCAGTCCCCGTAGCGGACCTCTCTCCTACAATGAGCAGTTCTTC	CASSPRSGPLSYNEQFF
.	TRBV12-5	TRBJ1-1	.	TGTGCTAGTGGTCCCCGACAGCGCTTCAGGGACACTGAAGCTTTCTTT	CASGPRQRFRDTEAFF
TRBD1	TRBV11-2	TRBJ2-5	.	TGTGCCAGCAGCTTAGAACAGACAGGGTGGGAGACCCAGTACTTC	CASSLEQTGWETQYF
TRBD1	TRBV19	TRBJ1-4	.	TGTGCCAGTAGTATGCGGGACAGGGATGAAAAACTGTTTTTT	CASSMRDRDEKLFF
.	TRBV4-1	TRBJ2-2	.	TGCGCCAGCAGCCAAAGGATGGGCGGACTGAACACCGGGGAGCTGTTTTTT	CASSQRMGGLNTGELFF
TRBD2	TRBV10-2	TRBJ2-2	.	TGCGCCAGCAAGCGGGACGCGAACACCGGGGAGCTGTTTTTT	CASKRDANTGELFF
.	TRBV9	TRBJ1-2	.	TGTGCCAGCAGCGCGCAAGGGACAAACCTCTATGGCTACACCTTC	CASSAQGTNLYGYTF